This entry lists 15 T cell receptor beta chains sequenced from one sample in a study of technical replicates of blood from several donors. Produced via immunoSEQ multiplex PCR; TCRdb's table is partial and in-frame only. The data show about 68,000 clones, less than 98% seen once. The specimen was T cells isolated from PBMCs. Source of these receptors: a human donor in good health.

The chain couples TRBV30 to TRBJ2-7; D may be TRBD1 (6 bases). The CDR3 length is 13 residues. Germline CDR1 is GTSNPN and CDR2 is SVGIG (reference sequence). Trimming cost V 3 bases and J 5 bases, with 14 bases left between them. The CDR3 coding sequence is TGTGCCTGGAGGAGGAACGAGGGGGACGAGCAGTACTTC. Residues: CAWRRNEGDEQYF.

The J gene is TRBJ1-1, the V gene TRBV2; D might be TRBD1 (5 bases). V shed 8 bases and J shed 9 bases, with 19 bases lying between them. The CDR3 has 13 residues. The germline gives CDR1 SNHLY, CDR2 FYNNEI. CDR3 amino acids: CASSPGRGTKAFF. CDR3 sequence (DNA): TGTGCCAGCTCTCCGGGTAGGGGAACTAAAGCTTTCTTT.

The chain uses TRBV5-8 and TRBJ1-5, with 7 bases fitting TRBD1. The CDR3 is made up of 14 amino acids. The V segment lost 3 bases and the J segment 1 base; nucleotides outside the gene matches: 1. The germline CDR1 and CDR2 sequences are SGHTS and YDEGEE. The CDR3 is CASSSGQSNQPQHF. Written as DNA, the CDR3 is TGTGCCAGCAGCTCGGGACAGAGCAATCAGCCCCAGCATTTT.

This sequence joins TRBV6-6 and TRBJ1-1, with D possibly matching TRBD1 (6 bases). The V and J ends lost 2 bases and 3 bases respectively, with 10 bases between them. The germline V gene has CDR1 MNHNY and CDR2 SVGAGI (reference sequence). The CDR3 extends over 14 amino acids. CDR3 bases: TGTGCCAGCAGTTACGGGGGCTGGGACACTGAAGCTTTCTTT. As protein: CASSYGGWDTEAFF.

This clone has a handful of counts. The chain is built from TRBV6-6 and TRBJ2-7, with 9 positions matching TRBD1. Germline V gene lookup returns CDR1 MNHNY and CDR2 SVGAGI (reference sequence). The CDR3 runs 15 residues. J lost 0 bases, V lost 6 bases, and 6 bases had no gene match. CDR3 coding DNA: TGTGCCAGCAGAGCCGGGACAGGGAGCTCCTACGAGCAGTACTTC. Translating gives CASRAGTGSSYEQYF.

The rearrangement links TRBV10-2 to TRBJ2-7, with TRBD1 identical over 10 bases. Germline V gene sequence: CDR1 WSHSY, CDR2 SAAADI. This CDR3 is built from 15 residues. V shed 3 bases, J shed 4 bases, and the junction held 6 bases outside the gene matches. The CDR3 is CASSDYGTGVYEQYF. As DNA, the CDR3 is TGCGCCAGCAGTGACTATGGGACAGGGGTTTACGAGCAGTACTTC.

V is TRBV10-2 and J is TRBJ1-2, with D hard to call. CDR3 length: 17 amino acids. Germline CDR1 and CDR2: WSHSY and SAAADI. V shed 7 bases and J shed 4 bases, with 25 bases lying between them. The CDR3 bases are TGCGCCAGCACCGGAGGAAATGAGGGCAAGAAACTCTATGGCTACACCTTC. It specifies CASTGGNEGKKLYGYTF.

The chain combines TRBV6-5 with TRBJ2-1, with 8 bases aligning to TRBD2. Germline trimming cut 2 bases from V and 13 bases from J; bases unmatched to any gene: 7. The V gene's germline CDR1 is MNHEY and CDR2 SVGAGI. The CDR3 consists of 13 residues. The CDR3 DNA sequence: TGTGCCAGCAGTTACGGCAAGACTAGCGTCCAGTTCTTC. It yields the protein CASSYGKTSVQFF.

The chain has TRBV5-1 and TRBJ2-5, with D tentatively TRBD1 (5 bases). CDR1 is SGHRS and CDR2 is YFSETQ in the germline V gene. Between the trimmed V and J ends, which lost 0 bases and 9 bases, there was a span of 12 bases. The CDR3 has 13 amino acids. The CDR3 coding sequence is TGCGCCAGCAGCTTGGTATGGGGCAGGGCCCAGTACTTC. Its translation is CASSLVWGRAQYF.

As DNA, the CDR3 is TGTGCCAGCAGTGACCTGGGACTAGCGGGAGGAGATACGCAGTATTTT. It codes for CASSDLGLAGGDTQYF. The chain combines TRBV25-1 with TRBJ2-3, with 15 bases fitting TRBD2. Trimming took 3 bases from V and 5 from J; bases not matched to a gene: 3. The germline CDR1 and CDR2 sequences are MGHDK and SYGVNS. CDR3 length equals 16 residues.

The chain uses TRBV5-4 and TRBJ2-7; TRBD2 matches at 8 bases. The CDR3 length is 13 residues. Trimming cost V 1 base and J 6 bases; bases outside gene matches: 3. CDR1 is SGHNT, CDR2 YYREEE, per germline (reference sequence). The CDR3 DNA sequence: TGTGCCAGCAGCTTGTTTCTAGCGGGCGAGCAGTACTTC. Residues: CASSLFLAGEQYF.

The rearrangement joins TRBV9 to TRBJ2-5, with TRBD2 matching over 8 bases. V lost 5 bases, J lost 3 bases, and 6 bases stayed unmatched. Germline-derived CDR1 and CDR2 are SGDLS and YYNGEE. This CDR3 comprises 14 residues. This CDR3 reads CASSFEREKETQYF. The CDR3 coding sequence is TGTGCCAGCAGTTTTGAGCGGGAGAAAGAGACCCAGTACTTC.

The rearrangement joins TRBV11-2 to TRBJ2-7, with D perhaps TRBD1 (5 bases). The germline V and J ends were trimmed by 4 bases and 6 bases, with 19 bases remaining between them. The CDR3 contains 15 residues. Germline CDR1 reads SGHAT; CDR2 reads FQNNGV. CDR3 region: CASSSTQGSPGEQYF. The CDR3 nucleotides read TGTGCCAGCAGCTCGACCCAGGGCTCCCCGGGCGAGCAGTACTTC.

The rearrangement uses TRBV6-1 and TRBJ2-2; TRBD1 is a possible D gene (5 bases). This CDR3 is built from 16 residues. Trimming took 4 bases from V and 0 from J, leaving 12 bases between them. Per the germline V gene, CDR1 is MNHNS and CDR2 is SASEGT. The CDR3: CASSARTGSNTGELFF. CDR3 nucleotides: TGTGCCAGCAGTGCACGTACAGGCTCGAACACCGGGGAGCTGTTTTTT.

The rearrangement links TRBV27 to TRBJ2-2; 8 bases align to TRBD1. Trimming cost V 3 bases and J 0 bases; bases outside gene matches: 3. The CDR3 loop spans 16 amino acids. Germline V gene lookup returns CDR1 MNHEY and CDR2 SMNVEV (reference sequence). CDR3 coding DNA: TGTGCCAGCAGTTTCTTGGACAGGGCGAACACCGGGGAGCTGTTTTTT. Its protein product is CASSFLDRANTGELFF.